This T cell receptor (beta chain) was captured by sequencing in a study of cytomegalovirus exposure and HLA in healthy donors. Background on the study: The Caucasian-associated ancestry cluster held over 65% of around 380 genotyped donors.

It was with 60 Vbeta and 13 Jbeta primers that the PCR ran. Per the original methods: Counted up in a later analysis, unique TCR beta chains came to roughly 80 million, with about 9.9 million shared. Generated by immunoSEQ multiplex PCR, the TCRdb table keeps only in-frame clones and is missing some. The V and J calls and clone size were taken over from that table, and D and trimming were inferred from the DNA. The sample lists about 120,000 clones; 50% to 70% were seen once. General study results and limits: V segments that were indistinguishable, TRBV6-2 and TRBV6-3 among them, were omitted from analysis. Researchers reported from a later analysis that most CMV-associated TCR beta chains appeared HLA-restricted.

The CDR3 runs to 12 residues. CDR1 is SGHTA, CDR2 FQGNSA, per germline. The V and J ends lost 0 bases and 7 bases respectively, with 6 bases between them. This clone turned up a few times. Its antigen is undetermined. This clonotype was obtained from a woman aged 35 to 49 in good health and CMV-seropositive. Specimen: PBMCs. The chain links TRBV7-2 to TRBJ1-1, with D hard to call. The CDR3 DNA follows: TGTGCCAGCAGCTTAGCGGAGAATGAAGCTTTCTTT. Translation: CASSLAENEAFF.